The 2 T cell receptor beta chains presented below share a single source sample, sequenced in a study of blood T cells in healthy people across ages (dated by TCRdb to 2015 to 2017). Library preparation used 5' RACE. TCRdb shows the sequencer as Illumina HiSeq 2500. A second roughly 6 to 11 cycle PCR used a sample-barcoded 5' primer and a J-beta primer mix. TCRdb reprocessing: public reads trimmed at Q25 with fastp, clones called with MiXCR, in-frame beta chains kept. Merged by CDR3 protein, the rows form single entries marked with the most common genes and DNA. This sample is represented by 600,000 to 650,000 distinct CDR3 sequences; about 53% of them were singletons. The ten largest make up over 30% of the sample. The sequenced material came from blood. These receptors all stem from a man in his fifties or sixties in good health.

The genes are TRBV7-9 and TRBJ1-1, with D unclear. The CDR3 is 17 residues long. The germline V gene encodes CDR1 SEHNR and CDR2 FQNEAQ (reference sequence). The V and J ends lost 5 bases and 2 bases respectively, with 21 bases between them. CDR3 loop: CASSISATGLQNTEAFF. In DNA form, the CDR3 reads TGTGCCAGCAGCATTAGTGCCACCGGACTACAAAACACTGAAGCTTTCTTT.

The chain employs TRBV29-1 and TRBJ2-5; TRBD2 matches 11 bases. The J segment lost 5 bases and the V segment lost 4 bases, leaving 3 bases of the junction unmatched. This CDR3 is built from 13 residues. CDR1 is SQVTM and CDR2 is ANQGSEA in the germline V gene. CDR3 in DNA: TGCAGCGTTGCTAGCGGGGGGTTGGAGACCCAGTACTTC. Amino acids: CSVASGGLETQYF. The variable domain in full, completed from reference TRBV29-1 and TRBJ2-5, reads SAVISQKPSRDICQRGTSLTIQCQVDSQVTMMFWYRQQPGQSLTLIATANQGSEATYESGFVIDKFPISRPNLTFSTLTVSNMSPEDSSIYLCSVASGGLETQYFGPGTRLLVL.